The 10 T cell receptor beta chains in this list originate from one sample, sequenced in a study of blood T cell repertoires in COVID-19. Generated by immunoSEQ multiplex PCR, the TCRdb table keeps only in-frame clones and is missing some. This table has 150,000 to 170,000 clones, around 80% appearing once. Sequenced sample: PBMCs or T cells enriched from blood (not recorded which). These receptor sequences come from a man aged 45-60 years who had recovered from COVID-19.

This clone was detected once. V and J are TRBV19 and TRBJ2-3; a weak D match, TRBD2 (7 bases). The CDR3 is 13 amino acids. Trimming cost V 5 bases and J 6 bases, with 12 bases left between them. The germline V gene has CDR1 LNHDA and CDR2 SQIVND (reference sequence). The CDR3 DNA reads TGTGCCAGTAGTTACGGGGGGCTTGATACGCAGTATTTT. Translating gives CASSYGGLDTQYF.

The chain couples TRBV4-2 to TRBJ2-1; 9 bases fit TRBD1. The CDR3 contains 15 residues. The germline CDR1 and CDR2 sequences are LGHNA and YNFKEQ. Unmatched junction bases numbered 7, after V lost 3 bases and J lost 7 bases. CDR3 nucleotides: TGTGCCAGCAGCCATGCCGAGACAGGGGGGAATGAGCAGTTCTTC. This codes for CASSHAETGGNEQFF.

This CDR3 is CASSLRTGLQETQYF. CDR3 DNA: TGTGCCAGCAGCTTGCGGACAGGCCTCCAAGAGACCCAGTACTTC. The gene calls are TRBV5-5 and TRBJ2-5, with TRBD1 matching 7 bases. Per germline, CDR1 SGHKS and CDR2 YYEKEE (reference sequence). V shed 1 base, J shed 1 base, and the junction held 4 bases outside the gene matches. This CDR3 spans 15 amino acids.

This clone was recorded only once. The chain uses TRBV18 and TRBJ1-4; D is unclear. The germline gives CDR1 KGHSH, CDR2 LQKENI. CDR3 size: 15 residues. V shed 0 bases and J shed 5 bases, with 10 bases lying between them. The CDR3 protein is CASSPPSTPNEKLFF. The DNA for the CDR3 is TGTGCCAGCTCACCACCTTCGACTCCCAATGAAAAACTGTTTTTT. Complete variable domain (other parts from reference TRBV18 and TRBJ1-4): NAGVMQNPRHLVRRRGQEARLRCSPMKGHSHVYWYRQLPEEGLKFMVYLQKENIIDESGMPKERFSAEFPKEGPSILRIQQVVRGDSAAYFCASSPPSTPNEKLFFGSGTQLSVL.

This chain links TRBV30 with TRBJ2-3, with a weak D call TRBD1 (7 bases). The germline CDR1 and CDR2 sequences are GTSNPN and SVGIG (reference sequence). Deletions cut 3 bases from V and 2 bases from J, with 18 bases between. This CDR3 is built from 16 residues. In nucleotides, the CDR3 is TGTGCCTGGAGCCTAGAACAGGGGACTTACACAGATACGCAGTATTTT. Its translation is CAWSLEQGTYTDTQYF.

J is TRBJ1-1 and V is TRBV6-1; a weak D match, TRBD1 (5 bases). With 4 bases removed from V and 4 bases from J, the gap between germline ends came to 19 bases. This CDR3 has 16 amino acids. The germline V gene encodes CDR1 MNHNS and CDR2 SASEGT. CDR3 protein: CASSVRAGWMATEAFF. Written as DNA, the CDR3 is TGTGCCAGCAGTGTTAGGGCAGGGTGGATGGCCACTGAAGCTTTCTTT.

The chain uses TRBV7-8 and TRBJ1-2; TRBD1 aligns across 7 bases. The CDR3 contains 13 residues. The germline V gene encodes CDR1 SGHVS and CDR2 FQNEAQ. With V trimmed by 5 bases and J by 7 bases, 7 bases remained unmatched. As DNA, the CDR3 is TGTGCCAGCAGCACCAGGACAGGCTCTGGCTACACCTTC. Encoded protein: CASSTRTGSGYTF.

The chain carries TRBV4-3 and TRBJ1-1, with TRBD1 matching 7 bases. The trim removed 1 base at V and 5 bases at J, leaving 4 bases unmatched. Germline lookup yields CDR1 LGHNA and CDR2 YSLEER. The CDR3 is 14 amino acids. The CDR3 sequence is CASSQGQGRTEAFF. As DNA, the CDR3 is TGCGCCAGCAGCCAAGGACAGGGACGGACTGAAGCTTTCTTT.

V usage is TRBV20-1 and J usage is TRBJ1-1; 9 bases align to TRBD1. The CDR3 sequence is 18 residues long. V lost 3 bases and J lost 6; bases outside the gene matches: 20. Per the germline V gene, CDR1 is DFQATT and CDR2 is SNEGSKA (reference sequence). The CDR3 sequence is CSASNDRGSTTRGAEAFF. CDR3 sequence (DNA): TGCAGTGCTAGTAATGACAGGGGGTCCACGACCCGGGGCGCTGAAGCTTTCTTT.

This chain connects TRBV3-1 (or the pseudogene TRBV3-2) to TRBJ2-2; 7 bases fit TRBD2. The CDR3 totals 15 residues. With 4 bases clipped from V and 5 bases from J, the junction kept 7 bases outside the gene matches. CDR1 and CDR2 from the germline V gene are LGHDT and YNNKEL (reference sequence). CDR3 sequence reads: CASSRGGRGTGELFF. The CDR3 bases are TGTGCCAGCAGCCGAGGAGGGAGGGGAACCGGGGAGCTGTTTTTT.